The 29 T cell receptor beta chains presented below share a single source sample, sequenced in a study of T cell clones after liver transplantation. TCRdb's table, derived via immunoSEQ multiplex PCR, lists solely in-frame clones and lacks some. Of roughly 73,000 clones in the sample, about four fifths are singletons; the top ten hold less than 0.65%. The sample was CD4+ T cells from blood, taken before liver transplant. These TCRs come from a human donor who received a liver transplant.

CDR3 bases: TGCGCCAGCAGCTTGGAGATAGCGGGACCGACAGATACGCAGTATTTT. Residues: CASSLEIAGPTDTQYF. This chain links TRBV5-1 with TRBJ2-3, with TRBD2 matching 8 bases. The CDR3 has 16 residues. V was clipped by 0 bases and J by 3 bases; unmatched bases: 6. The germline CDR1 and CDR2 sequences are SGHRS and YFSETQ.

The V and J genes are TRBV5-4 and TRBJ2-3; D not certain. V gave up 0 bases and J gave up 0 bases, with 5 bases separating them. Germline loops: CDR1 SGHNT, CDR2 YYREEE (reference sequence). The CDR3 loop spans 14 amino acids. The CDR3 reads CASSLAASTDTQYF. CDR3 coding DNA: TGTGCCAGCAGCTTGGCGGCTAGCACAGATACGCAGTATTTT. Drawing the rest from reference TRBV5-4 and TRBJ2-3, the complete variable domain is ETGVTQSPTHLIKTRGQQVTLRCSSQSGHNTVSWYQQALGQGPQFIFQYYREEENGRGNFPPRFSGLQFPNYSSELNVNALELDDSALYLCASSLAASTDTQYFGPGTRLTVL.

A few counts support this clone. CDR3 region: CASSQGQDPYYGYTF. CDR3 in DNA: TGCGCCAGCAGCCAGGGACAGGACCCCTACTATGGCTACACCTTC. This chain connects TRBV4-1 to TRBJ1-2; 8 nucleotides match TRBD1. Germline-derived CDR1 and CDR2 are MGHRA and YSYEKL. Trimming removed 3 bases from V and 3 bases from J; junction bases left unmatched: 6. The CDR3 is 15 amino acids.

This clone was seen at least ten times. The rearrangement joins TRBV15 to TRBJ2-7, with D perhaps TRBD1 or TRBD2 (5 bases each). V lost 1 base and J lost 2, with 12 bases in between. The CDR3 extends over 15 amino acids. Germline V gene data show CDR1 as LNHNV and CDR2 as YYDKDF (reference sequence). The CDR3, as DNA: TGTGCCACCAGCAGAGGGGGGATGAATACCTACGAGCAGTACTTC. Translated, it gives CATSRGGMNTYEQYF.

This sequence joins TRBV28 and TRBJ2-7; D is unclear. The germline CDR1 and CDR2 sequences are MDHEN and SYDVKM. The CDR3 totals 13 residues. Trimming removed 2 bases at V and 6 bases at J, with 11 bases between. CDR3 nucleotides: TGTGCCAGCAGTTTACCGGGTCCGGGCGAGCAGTACTTC. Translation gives CASSLPGPGEQYF.

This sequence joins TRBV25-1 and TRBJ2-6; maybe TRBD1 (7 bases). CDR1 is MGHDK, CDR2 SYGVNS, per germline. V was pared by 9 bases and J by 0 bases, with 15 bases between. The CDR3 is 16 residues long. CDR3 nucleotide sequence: TGTGCCAGTCGGGGGACAGTCGGCTCTGGGGCCAACGTCCTGACTTTC. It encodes CASRGTVGSGANVLTF.

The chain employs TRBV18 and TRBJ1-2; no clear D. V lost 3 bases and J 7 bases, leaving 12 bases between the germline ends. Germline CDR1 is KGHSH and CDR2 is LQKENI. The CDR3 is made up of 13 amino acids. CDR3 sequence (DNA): TGTGCCAGCTCACCCAATCTTGATCGTGGCTACACCTTC. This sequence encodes CASSPNLDRGYTF.

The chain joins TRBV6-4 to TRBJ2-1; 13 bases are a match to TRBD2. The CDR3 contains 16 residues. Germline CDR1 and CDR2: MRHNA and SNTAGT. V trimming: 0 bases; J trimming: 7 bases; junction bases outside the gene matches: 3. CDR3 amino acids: CASSDSGLAGKNEQFF. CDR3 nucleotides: TGTGCCAGCAGTGACTCGGGACTAGCGGGAAAAAATGAGCAGTTCTTC.

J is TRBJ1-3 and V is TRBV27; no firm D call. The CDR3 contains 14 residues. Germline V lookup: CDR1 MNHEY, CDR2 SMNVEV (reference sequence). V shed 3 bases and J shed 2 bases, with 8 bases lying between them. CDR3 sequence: CASSFLGTGNTIYF. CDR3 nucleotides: TGTGCCAGCAGTTTTCTGGGGACTGGAAACACCATATATTTT.

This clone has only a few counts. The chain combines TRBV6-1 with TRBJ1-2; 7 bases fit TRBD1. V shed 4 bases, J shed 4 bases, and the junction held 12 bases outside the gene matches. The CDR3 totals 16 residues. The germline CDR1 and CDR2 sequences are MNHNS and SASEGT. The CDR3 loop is CASSGQGQSRGYGYTF. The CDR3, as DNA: TGTGCCAGCAGTGGACAGGGACAATCTCGGGGCTATGGCTACACCTTC.

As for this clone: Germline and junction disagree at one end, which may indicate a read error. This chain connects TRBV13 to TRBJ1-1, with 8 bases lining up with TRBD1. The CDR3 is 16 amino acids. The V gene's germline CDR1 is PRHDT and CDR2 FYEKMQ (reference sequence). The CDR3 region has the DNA TGTGCCAGCAGTCCCCGGACAGGGCTATTGAACACTGAAGCTTTTTTT. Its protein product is CASSPRTGLLNTEAFF. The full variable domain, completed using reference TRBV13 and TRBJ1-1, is AAGVIQSPRHLIKEKRETATLKCYPIPRHDTVYWYQQGPGQDPQFLISFYEKMQSDKGSIPDRFSAQQFSDYHSELNMSSLELGDSALYFCASSPRTGLLNTEAFFGQGTRLTVV.

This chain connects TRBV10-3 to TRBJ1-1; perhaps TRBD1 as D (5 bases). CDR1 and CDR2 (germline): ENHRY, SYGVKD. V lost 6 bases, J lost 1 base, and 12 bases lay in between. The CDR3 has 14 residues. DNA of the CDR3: TGTGCCATCAGGGGGACCGCCTCGAACACTGAAGCTTTCTTT. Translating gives CAIRGTASNTEAFF.

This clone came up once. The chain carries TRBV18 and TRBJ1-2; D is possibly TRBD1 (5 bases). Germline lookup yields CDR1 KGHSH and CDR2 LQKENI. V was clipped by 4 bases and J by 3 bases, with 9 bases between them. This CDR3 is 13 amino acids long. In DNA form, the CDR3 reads TGTGCCAGCTCACAGGGGAGTCACTATGGCTACACCTTC. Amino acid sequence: CASSQGSHYGYTF. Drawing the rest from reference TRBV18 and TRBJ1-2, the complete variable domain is NAGVMQNPRHLVRRRGQEARLRCSPMKGHSHVYWYRQLPEEGLKFMVYLQKENIIDESGMPKERFSAEFPKEGPSILRIQQVVRGDSAAYFCASSQGSHYGYTFGSGTRLTVV.

The CDR3 DNA is TGTGCCAGCAGCTACCGACGGGGCGGGAGAACCCCGAACACCGGGGAGCTGTTTTTT. Protein: CASSYRRGGRTPNTGELFF. The V call is TRBV7-2, the J call TRBJ2-2; 7 bases match TRBD2. The length of the CDR3 is 19 residues. In germline, CDR1 is SGHTA, CDR2 FQGNSA. V trimming: 4 bases; J trimming: 0 bases; junction bases outside the gene matches: 14.

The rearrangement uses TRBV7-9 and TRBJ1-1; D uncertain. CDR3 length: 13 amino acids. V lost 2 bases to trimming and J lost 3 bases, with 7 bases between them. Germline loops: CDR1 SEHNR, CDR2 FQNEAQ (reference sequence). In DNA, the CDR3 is TGTGCCAGCAGCTTAAGGGTCGACACTGAAGCTTTCTTT. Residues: CASSLRVDTEAFF.

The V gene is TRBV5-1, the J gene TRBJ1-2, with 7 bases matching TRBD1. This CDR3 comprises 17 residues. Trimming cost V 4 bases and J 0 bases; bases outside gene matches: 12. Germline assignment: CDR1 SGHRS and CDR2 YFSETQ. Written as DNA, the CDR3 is TGCGCCAGCAGCCTTCAAGGGGGCAATCGAGCTAACTATGGCTACACCTTC. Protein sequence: CASSLQGGNRANYGYTF.

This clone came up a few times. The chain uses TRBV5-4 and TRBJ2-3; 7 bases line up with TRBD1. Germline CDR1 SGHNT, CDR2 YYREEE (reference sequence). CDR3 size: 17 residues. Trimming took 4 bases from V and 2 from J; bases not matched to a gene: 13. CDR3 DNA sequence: TGTGCCAGCAGCCGGAGGACAGGTGGGCAACACACAGATACGCAGTATTTT. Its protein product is CASSRRTGGQHTDTQYF.

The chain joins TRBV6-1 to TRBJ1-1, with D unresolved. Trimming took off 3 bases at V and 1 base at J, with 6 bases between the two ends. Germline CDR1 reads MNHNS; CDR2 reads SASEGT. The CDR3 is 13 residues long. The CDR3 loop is CASSDQANTEAFF. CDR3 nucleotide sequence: TGTGCCAGCAGTGATCAAGCGAACACTGAAGCTTTCTTT.

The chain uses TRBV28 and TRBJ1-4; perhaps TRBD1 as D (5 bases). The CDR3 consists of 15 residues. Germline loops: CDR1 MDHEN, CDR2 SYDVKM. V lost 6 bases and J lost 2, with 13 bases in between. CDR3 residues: CASSSGDKTNEKLFF. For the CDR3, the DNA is TGTGCCAGCAGCTCGGGGGATAAGACTAATGAAAAACTGTTTTTT.

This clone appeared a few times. This CDR3 is CASSQDLGMSSGNTIYF. CDR3 nucleotide sequence: TGTGCCAGCAGCCAAGACCTAGGGATGAGCTCTGGAAACACCATATATTTT. The chain joins TRBV14 to TRBJ1-3; the D is unclear. Germline V gene lookup returns CDR1 SGHDN and CDR2 FVKESK. This CDR3 region has 17 residues. Trimming left V 0 bases short and J 0 bases short, with 12 bases between. The entire variable domain, with the rest obtained from reference TRBV14 and TRBJ1-3, is as follows: EAGVTQFPSHSVIEKGQTVTLRCDPISGHDNLYWYRRVMGKEIKFLLHFVKESKQDESGMPNNRFLAERTGGTYSTLKVQPAELEDSGVYFCASSQDLGMSSGNTIYFGEGSWLTVV.

In DNA, the CDR3 is TGTGCCAGCAGCCCAATCTTTAGCGGGAGGGTTAGAGATGAGCAGTTCTTC. It encodes CASSPIFSGRVRDEQFF. V gene TRBV11-2 combines with J gene TRBJ2-1; 11 bases are shared with TRBD2. The CDR3 has 17 residues. The germline CDR1 and CDR2 sequences are SGHAT and FQNNGV. With V trimmed by 5 bases and J by 8 bases, 14 bases remained unmatched. Looking up the rest from reference TRBV11-2 and TRBJ2-1 gives the full variable domain: EAGVAQSPRYKIIEKRQSVAFWCNPISGHATLYWYQQILGQGPKLLIQFQNNGVVDDSQLPKDRFSAERLKGVDSTLKIQPAKLEDSAVYLCASSPIFSGRVRDEQFFGPGTRLTVL.

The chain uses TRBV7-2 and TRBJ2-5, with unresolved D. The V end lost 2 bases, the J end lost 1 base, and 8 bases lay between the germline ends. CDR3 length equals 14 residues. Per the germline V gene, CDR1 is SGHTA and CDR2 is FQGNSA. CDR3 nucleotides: TGTGCCAGCAGCTTATCCCCTACCCAAGAGACCCAGTACTTC. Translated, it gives CASSLSPTQETQYF.

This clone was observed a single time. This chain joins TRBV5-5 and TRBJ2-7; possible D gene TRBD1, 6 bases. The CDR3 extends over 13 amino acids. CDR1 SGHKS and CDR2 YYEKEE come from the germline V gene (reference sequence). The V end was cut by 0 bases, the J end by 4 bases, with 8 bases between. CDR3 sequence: CASSLDRVYEQYF. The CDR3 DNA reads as TGTGCCAGCAGCTTGGACAGGGTGTACGAGCAGTACTTC.

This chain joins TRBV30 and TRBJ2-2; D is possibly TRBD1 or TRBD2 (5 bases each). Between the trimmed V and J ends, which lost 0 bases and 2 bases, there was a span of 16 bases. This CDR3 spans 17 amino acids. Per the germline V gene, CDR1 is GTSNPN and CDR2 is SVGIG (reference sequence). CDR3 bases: TGTGCCTGGAGTGTACATTTAGGGACGCCTAACACCGGGGAGCTGTTTTTT. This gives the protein CAWSVHLGTPNTGELFF. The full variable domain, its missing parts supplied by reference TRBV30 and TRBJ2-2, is SQTIHQWPATLVQPVGSPLSLECTVEGTSNPNLYWYRQAAGRGLQLLFYSVGIGQISSEVPQNLSASRPQDRQFILSSKKLLLSDSGFYLCAWSVHLGTPNTGELFFGEGSRLTVL.

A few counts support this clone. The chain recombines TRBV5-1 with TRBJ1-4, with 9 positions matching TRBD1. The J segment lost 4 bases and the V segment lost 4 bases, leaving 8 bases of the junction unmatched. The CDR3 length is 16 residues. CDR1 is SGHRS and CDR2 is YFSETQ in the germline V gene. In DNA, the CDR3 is TGCGCCAGCAGCCCATTCGGGACAGGGAATAATGAAAAACTGTTTTTT. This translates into CASSPFGTGNNEKLFF. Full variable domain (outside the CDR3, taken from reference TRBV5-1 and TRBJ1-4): KAGVTQTPRYLIKTRGQQVTLSCSPISGHRSVSWYQQTPGQGLQFLFEYFSETQRNKGNFPGRFSGRQFSNSRSEMNVSTLELGDSALYLCASSPFGTGNNEKLFFGSGTQLSVL.

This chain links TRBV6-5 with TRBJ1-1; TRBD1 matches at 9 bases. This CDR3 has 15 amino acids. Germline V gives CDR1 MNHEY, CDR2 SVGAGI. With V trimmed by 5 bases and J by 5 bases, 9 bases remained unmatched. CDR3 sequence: CASSKRQGVWTEAFF. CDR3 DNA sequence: TGTGCCAGCAGTAAAAGACAGGGGGTTTGGACTGAAGCTTTCTTT.

As DNA, the CDR3 is TGTGCCAGCAGCTTGAACTTGGGTACGCAGTATTTT. It encodes CASSLNLGTQYF. This chain links TRBV5-4 with TRBJ2-3; D ambiguous. Germline lookup yields CDR1 SGHNT and CDR2 YYREEE (reference sequence). The CDR3 loop spans 12 amino acids. Between the trimmed V and J ends, which lost 1 base and 8 bases, there was a span of 8 bases.

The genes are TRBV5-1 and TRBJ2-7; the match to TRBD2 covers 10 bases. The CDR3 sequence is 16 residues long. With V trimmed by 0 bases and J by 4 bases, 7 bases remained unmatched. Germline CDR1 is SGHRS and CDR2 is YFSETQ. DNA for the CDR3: TGCGCCAGCAGCTTGGCCATACTAGCGGGAACTTACGAGCAGTACTTC. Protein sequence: CASSLAILAGTYEQYF.

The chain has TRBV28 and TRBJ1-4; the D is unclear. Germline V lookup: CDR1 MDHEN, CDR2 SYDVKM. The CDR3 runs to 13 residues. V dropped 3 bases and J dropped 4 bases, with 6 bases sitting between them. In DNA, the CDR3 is TGTGCCAGCAGTTTGCAGCATAATGAAAAACTGTTTTTT. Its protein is CASSLQHNEKLFF.